This T cell receptor beta chain was obtained from a study of blood T cell repertoires in COVID-19 (dated by TCRdb to the early 2020s). Notes on the research overall: The collaborator samples originated in the United States, Italy and Spain and spanned the acute and convalescent phases of COVID-19. A de-identified subject ID, COVID-19 status, age in years and sex were almost always included in the sample metadata. Deeply sampled blood TCRbeta repertoires from subjects exposed to, actively infected with, or recovered from COVID-19 were included in the dataset. The samples were drawn from the first 160 participants of the ongoing ImmuneRACE study and from 950 to 1,500 subjects provided by 6 global collaborators. Where available, HLA class I and class II types were obtained from metadata supplied by the sample provider rather than from assay-based typing. The material from the prospective study consisted of cDNA or gDNA derived from T cells, B-cell-depleted T cells, or PBMCs. The repertoires were made available in a free public database intended to serve as a resource for research on the immune response to SARS-CoV-2.

TCRbeta CDR3 regions were amplified from genomic DNA using the immunoSEQ Assay, a bias-controlled multiplex PCR. The original methods were these. Nucleated cell counts per sample were estimated from amplification of reference gene primers within the assay. To quantify the absolute abundance of each unique TCRbeta CDR3 rearrangement, sequence reads were collapsed and filtered. For each sample, productive Simpson clonality was calculated as the square root of Simpson's diversity index over productive rearrangements. The table was pulled from immuneACCESS by TCRdb, which kept in-frame rearrangements only. Such tables lose some clones; where checked, under half of the loss comes from unresolved V genes, and the rest has no known cause. Clone size and the V and J calls come from that table; the DNA yielded D and trimming. Within this sample are tens of thousands of clones, with about nine tenths of them counted one time only. The ten largest clones add up to around 14% of the sample.

Worth noting for this clone: Its antigen remains undetermined. Per-base quality was not reported, and no clone a single base away is much larger than it.

Reading the germline V gene (reference sequence) gives CDR1 MNHEY and CDR2 SMNVEV. The CDR3 sequence holds 13 residues, the cysteine and phenylalanine included. CDR3 DNA is the only sequence kept; it has 39 bases, read in frame from the first base. Relative to germline, V is 2 bases shorter and J is 7 bases shorter, with 9 bases between their ends. Study-wide findings and limitations: The quantity of clinical and demographic metadata differed by source and by participant and was supplied without curation.

Collaborating institutions collected whole blood in K2EDTA tubes following their own protocols. For TCRbeta analysis, collaborators shipped samples as frozen whole blood, isolated PBMCs, or DNA extracted from either of those sample types. The TCR was taken from a male donor with acute or convalescent COVID-19. The chain is encoded by TRBV27 joined to TRBJ2-1; the best D guess is TRBD1, with 6 bases matching. Input material: peripheral blood. The sequence in DNA is TGTGCCAGCAGTTTAACCAGGGGTAATGAGCAGTTCTTC. Its protein is CASSLTRGNEQFF.